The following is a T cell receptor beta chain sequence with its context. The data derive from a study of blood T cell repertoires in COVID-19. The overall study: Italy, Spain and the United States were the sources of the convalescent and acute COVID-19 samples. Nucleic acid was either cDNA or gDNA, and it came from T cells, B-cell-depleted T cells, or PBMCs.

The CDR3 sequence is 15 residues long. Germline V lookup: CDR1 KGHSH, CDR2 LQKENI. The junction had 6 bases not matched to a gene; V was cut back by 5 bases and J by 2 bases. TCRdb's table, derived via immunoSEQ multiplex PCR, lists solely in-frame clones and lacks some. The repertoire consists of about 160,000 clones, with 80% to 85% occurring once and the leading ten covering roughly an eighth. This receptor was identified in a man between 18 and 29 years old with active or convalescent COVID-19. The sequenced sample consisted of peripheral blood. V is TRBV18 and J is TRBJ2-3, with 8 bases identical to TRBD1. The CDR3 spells CASSLSGQATDTQYF. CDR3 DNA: TGTGCCAGCTCATTGTCGGGACAGGCCACAGATACGCAGTATTTT.